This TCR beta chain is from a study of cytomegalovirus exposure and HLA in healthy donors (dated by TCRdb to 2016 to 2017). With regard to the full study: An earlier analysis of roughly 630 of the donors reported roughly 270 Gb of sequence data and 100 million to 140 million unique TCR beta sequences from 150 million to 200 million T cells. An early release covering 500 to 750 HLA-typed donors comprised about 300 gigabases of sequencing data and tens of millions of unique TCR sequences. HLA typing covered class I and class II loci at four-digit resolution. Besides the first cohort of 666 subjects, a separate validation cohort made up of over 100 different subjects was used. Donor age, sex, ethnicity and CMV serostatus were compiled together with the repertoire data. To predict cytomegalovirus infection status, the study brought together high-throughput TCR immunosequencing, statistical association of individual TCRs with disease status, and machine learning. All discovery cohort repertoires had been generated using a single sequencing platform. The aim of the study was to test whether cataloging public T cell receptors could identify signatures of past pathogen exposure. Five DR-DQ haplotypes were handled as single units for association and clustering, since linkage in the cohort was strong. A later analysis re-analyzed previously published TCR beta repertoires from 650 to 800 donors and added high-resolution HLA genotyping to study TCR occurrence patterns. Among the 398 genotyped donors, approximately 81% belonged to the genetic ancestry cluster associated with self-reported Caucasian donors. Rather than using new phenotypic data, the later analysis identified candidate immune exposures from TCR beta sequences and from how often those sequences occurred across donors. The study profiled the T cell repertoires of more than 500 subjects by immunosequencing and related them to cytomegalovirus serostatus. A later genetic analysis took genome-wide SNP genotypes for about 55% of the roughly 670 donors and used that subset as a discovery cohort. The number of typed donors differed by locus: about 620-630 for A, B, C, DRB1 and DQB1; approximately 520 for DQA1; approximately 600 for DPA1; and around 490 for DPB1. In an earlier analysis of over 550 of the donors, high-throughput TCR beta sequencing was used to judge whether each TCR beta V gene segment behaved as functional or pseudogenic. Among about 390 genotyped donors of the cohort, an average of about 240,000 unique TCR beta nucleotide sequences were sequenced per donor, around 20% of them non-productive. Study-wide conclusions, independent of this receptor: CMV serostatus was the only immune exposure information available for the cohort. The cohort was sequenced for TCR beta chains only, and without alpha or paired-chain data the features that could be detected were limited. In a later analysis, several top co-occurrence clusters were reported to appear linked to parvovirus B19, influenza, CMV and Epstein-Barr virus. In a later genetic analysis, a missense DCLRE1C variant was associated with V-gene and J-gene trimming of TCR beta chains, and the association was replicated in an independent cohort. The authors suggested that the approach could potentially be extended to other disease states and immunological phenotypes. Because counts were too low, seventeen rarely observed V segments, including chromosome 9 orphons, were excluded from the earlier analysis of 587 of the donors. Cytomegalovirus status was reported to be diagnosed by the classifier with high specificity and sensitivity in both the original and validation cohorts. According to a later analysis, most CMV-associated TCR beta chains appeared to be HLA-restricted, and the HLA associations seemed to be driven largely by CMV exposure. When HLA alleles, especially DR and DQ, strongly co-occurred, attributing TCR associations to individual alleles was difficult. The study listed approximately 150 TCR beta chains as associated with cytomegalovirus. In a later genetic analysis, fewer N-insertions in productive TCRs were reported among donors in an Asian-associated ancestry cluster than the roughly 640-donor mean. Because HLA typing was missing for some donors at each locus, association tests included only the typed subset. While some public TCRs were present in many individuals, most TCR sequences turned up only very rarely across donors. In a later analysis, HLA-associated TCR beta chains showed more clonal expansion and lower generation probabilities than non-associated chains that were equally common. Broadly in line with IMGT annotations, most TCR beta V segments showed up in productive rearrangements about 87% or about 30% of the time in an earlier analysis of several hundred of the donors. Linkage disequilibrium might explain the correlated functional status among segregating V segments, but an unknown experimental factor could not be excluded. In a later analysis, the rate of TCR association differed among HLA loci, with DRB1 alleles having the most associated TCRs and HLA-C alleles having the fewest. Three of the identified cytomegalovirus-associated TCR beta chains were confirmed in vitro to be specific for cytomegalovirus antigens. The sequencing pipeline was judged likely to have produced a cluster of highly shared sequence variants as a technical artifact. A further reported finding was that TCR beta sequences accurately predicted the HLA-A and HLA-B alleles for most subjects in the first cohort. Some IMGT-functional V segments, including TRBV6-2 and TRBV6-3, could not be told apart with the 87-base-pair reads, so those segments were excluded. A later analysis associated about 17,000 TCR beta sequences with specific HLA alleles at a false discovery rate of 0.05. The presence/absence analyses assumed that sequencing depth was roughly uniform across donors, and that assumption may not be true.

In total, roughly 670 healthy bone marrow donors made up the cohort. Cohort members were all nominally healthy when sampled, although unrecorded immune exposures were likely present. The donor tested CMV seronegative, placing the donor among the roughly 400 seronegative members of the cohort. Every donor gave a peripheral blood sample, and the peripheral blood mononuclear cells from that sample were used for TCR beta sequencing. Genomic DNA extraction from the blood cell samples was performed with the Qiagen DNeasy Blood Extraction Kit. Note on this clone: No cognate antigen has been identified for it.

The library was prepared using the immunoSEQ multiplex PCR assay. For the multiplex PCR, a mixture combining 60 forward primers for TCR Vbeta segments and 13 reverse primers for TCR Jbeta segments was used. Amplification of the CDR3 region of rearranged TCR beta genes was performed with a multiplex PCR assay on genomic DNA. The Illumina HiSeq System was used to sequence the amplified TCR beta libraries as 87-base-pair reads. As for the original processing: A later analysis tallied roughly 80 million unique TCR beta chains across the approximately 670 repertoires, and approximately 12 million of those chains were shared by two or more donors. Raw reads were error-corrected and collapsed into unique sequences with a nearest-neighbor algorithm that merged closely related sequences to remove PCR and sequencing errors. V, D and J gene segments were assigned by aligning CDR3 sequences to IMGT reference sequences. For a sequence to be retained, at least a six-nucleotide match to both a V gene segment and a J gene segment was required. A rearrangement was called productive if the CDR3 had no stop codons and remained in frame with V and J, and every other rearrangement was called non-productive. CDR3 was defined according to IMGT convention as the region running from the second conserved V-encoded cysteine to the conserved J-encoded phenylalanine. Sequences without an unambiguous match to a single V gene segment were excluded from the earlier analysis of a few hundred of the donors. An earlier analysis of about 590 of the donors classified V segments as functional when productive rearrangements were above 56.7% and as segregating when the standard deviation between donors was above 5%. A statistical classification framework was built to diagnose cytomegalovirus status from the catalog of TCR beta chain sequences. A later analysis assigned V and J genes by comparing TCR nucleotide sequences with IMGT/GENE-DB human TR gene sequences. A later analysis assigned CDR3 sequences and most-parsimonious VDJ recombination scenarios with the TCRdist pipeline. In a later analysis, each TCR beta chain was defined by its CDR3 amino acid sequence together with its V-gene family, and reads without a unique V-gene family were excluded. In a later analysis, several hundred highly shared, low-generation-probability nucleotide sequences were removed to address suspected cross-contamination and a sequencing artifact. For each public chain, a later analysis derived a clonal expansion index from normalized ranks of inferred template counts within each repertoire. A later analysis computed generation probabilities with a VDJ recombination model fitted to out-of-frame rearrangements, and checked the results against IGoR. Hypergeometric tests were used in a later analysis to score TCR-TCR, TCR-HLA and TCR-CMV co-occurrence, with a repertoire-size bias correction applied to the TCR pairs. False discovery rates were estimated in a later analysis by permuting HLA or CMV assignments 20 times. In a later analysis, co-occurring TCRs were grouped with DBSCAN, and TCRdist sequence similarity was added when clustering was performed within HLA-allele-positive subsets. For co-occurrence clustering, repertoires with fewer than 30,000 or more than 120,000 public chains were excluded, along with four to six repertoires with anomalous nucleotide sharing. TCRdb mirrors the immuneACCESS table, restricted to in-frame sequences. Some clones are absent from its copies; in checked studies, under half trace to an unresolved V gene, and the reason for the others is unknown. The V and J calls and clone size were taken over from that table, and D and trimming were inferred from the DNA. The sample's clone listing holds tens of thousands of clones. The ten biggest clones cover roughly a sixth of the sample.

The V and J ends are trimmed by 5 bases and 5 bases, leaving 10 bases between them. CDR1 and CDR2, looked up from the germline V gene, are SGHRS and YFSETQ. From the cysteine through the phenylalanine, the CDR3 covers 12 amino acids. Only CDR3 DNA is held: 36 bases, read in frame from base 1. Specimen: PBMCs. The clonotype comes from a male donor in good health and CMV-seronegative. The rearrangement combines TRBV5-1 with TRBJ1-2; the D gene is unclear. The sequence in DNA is TGCGCCAGCAGACTCGGCGGGTATGGCTACACCTTC. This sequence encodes CASRLGGYGYTF.